This TCR beta chain appears in the sequencing data of a study of T cell clonotyping in hematopoietic cell transplantation. A note on this clone: The antigen is unknown.

Study results and limitations: Broader posttransplant TCR repertoire diversity was predicted by graft donor and pretransplant recipient Inverse Simpson Index values. After transplant, recipient diversity fell while pathologically expanded clonotypes grew through day 180.

The junction had 9 bases not matched to a gene; V was cut back by 4 bases and J by 11 bases. Germline CDR1 SNHLY, CDR2 FYNNEI. There are 13 residues in the CDR3. The table came from immunoSEQ multiplex PCR; TCRdb's copy has only in-frame clones and leaves some out. Of 15,000 or so clones in the sample, around 90% were seen once. The sequence came from a man aged 45-65 years in good health. Some clones in this sample may be carry-over from other donors' samples. The sample comprised peripheral blood mononuclear cells. The V gene is TRBV2, the J gene TRBJ1-1; 8 bases are a match to TRBD1. CDR3 in amino acids: CASSATADRAAFF. CDR3 coding DNA: TGTGCCAGCAGTGCCACCGCGGACAGGGCGGCTTTCTTT.